The subject of this entry is one T cell receptor beta chain. This record comes from a study of blood T cell repertoires in COVID-19. Study-level information: The samples span acute and convalescent COVID-19 from the United States, Italy and Spain. T cells, B-cell-depleted T cells, or PBMCs supplied cDNA or gDNA.

Here immunoSEQ multiplex PCR was the method, and the copy in TCRdb shows in-frame clones only, minus some. The sample includes around 170,000 clones, roughly four fifths seen only once; the top ten take approximately 6.2%. The CDR3 is made up of 17 amino acids. From germline, CDR1 is ENHRY and CDR2 SYGVKD. With V trimmed by 6 bases and J by 1 base, 9 bases remained unmatched. The specimen sequenced was peripheral blood. The receptor comes from a woman aged 40 to 50 with acute or convalescent COVID-19. This rearrangement joins TRBV10-3 to TRBJ2-1; TRBD2 matches at 10 bases. As DNA, the CDR3 is TGTGCCATCAGGGTAACTAGCGGGGCCAATTCCTACAATGAGCAGTTCTTC. It yields the protein CAIRVTSGANSYNEQFF.